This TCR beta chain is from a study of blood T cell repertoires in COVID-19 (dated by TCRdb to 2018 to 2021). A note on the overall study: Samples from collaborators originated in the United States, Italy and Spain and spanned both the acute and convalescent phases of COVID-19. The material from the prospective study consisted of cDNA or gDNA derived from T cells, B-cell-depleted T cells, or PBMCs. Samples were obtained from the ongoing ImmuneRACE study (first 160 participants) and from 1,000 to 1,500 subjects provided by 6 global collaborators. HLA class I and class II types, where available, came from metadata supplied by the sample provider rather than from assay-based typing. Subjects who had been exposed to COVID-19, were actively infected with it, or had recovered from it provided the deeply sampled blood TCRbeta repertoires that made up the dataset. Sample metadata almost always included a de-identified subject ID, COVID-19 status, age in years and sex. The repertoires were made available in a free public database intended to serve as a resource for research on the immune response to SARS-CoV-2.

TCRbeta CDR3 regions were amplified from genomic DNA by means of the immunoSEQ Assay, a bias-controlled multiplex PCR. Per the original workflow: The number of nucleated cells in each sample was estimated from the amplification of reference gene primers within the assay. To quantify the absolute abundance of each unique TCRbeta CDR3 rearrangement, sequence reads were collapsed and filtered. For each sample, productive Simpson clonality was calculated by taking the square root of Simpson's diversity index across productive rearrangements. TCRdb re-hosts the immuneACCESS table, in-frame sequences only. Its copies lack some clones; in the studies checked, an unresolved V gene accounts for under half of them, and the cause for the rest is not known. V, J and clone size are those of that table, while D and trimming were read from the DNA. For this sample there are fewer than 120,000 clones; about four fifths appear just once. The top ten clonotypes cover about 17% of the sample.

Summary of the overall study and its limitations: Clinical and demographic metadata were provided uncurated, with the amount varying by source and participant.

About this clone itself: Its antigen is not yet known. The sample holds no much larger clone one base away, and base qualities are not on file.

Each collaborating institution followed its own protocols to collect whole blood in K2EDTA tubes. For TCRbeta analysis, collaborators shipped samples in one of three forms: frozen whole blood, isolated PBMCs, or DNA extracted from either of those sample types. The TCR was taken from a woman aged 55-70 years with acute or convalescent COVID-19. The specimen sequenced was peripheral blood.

Here the CDR3 is given as CASSTSEGDSPLHF. The DNA sequence follows: TGTGCCAGCAGTACTTCCGAGGGAGATTCACCCCTCCACTTT. The chain is assembled from TRBV6-5 and TRBJ1-6, with no confident D gene call. CDR1 and CDR2 were assigned from the germline V gene as MNHEY and SVGAGI. Trimming costs V 5 bases and J 8 bases, and their ends lie 13 bases apart. There are 14 amino acids in the CDR3, from cysteine to phenylalanine inclusive. Only the CDR3 DNA stays, 42 bases, in frame from base 1.